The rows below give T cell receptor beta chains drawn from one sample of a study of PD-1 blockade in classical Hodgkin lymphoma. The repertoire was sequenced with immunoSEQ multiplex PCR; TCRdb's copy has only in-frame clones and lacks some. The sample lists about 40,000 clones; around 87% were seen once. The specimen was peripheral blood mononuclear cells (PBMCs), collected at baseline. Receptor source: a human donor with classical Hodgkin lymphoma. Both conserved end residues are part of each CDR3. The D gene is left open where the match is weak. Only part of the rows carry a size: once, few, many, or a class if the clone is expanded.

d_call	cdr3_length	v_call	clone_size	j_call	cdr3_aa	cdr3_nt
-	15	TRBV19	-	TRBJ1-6	CASSIQKGDGSPLHF	TGTGCCAGTAGTATACAGAAAGGGGACGGTTCACCCCTCCACTTT
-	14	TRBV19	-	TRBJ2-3	CASSIDIRTDTQYF	TGTGCCAGTAGTATAGATATACGCACAGATACGCAGTATTTT
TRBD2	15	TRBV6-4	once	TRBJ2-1	CASSYLAGGSDEQFF	TGTGCCAGCAGTTATCTAGCGGGGGGAAGCGATGAGCAGTTCTTC
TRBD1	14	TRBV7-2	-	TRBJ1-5	CASSRQGADQPQHF	TGTGCCAGCAGCCGACAGGGGGCGGATCAGCCCCAGCATTTT
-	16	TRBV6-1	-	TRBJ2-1	CASSVTGLGSYNEQFF	TGTGCCAGCAGTGTCACAGGACTTGGCTCCTACAATGAGCAGTTCTTC
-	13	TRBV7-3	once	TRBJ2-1	CASSSPLYNEQFF	TGTGCCAGCAGCTCCCCTCTTTACAATGAGCAGTTCTTC
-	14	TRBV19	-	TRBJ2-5	CASSIDGGMETQYF	TGTGCCAGTAGTATAGATGGTGGGATGGAGACCCAGTACTTC
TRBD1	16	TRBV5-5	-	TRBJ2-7	CASSVLGGEPIYEQYF	TGTGCCAGCAGCGTATTAGGGGGCGAGCCCATCTACGAGCAGTACTTC
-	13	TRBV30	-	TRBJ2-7	CAWSVQQAYEQYF	TGTGCCTGGAGTGTACAACAGGCCTACGAGCAGTACTTC
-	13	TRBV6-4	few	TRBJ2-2	CASSEPNTGELFF	TGTGCCAGCAGTGAACCGAACACCGGGGAGCTGTTTTTT
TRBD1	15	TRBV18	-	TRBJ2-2	CASSPGQGNTGELFF	TGTGCCAGCTCACCGGGACAGGGAAACACCGGGGAGCTGTTTTTT
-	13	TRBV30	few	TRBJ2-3	CAGRGRARDTQYF	TGTGCCGGGCGAGGCAGGGCCCGGGATACGCAGTATTTT
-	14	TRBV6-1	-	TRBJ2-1	CASRAGVPYNEQFF	TGTGCCAGCAGGGCAGGGGTCCCCTACAATGAGCAGTTCTTC
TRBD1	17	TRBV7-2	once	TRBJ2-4	CASSLDWAGQGYGIQYF	TGTGCCAGCAGCTTAGATTGGGCGGGACAGGGGTACGGCATTCAGTACTTC
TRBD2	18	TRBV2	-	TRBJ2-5	CASTLLGSLAGSQETQYF	TGTGCCAGCACCCTACTCGGGTCGTTAGCGGGGAGCCAAGAGACCCAGTACTTC
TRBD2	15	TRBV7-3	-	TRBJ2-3	CASSPREREGNTQYF	TGTGCCAGCAGCCCCCGGGAGCGGGAGGGAAATACGCAGTATTTT
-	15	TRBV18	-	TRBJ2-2	CASSPPGGSSGELFF	TGTGCCAGCTCACCTCCCGGAGGGTCATCCGGGGAGCTGTTTTTT
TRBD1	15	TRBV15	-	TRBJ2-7	CATSSRDRARDEQYF	TGTGCCACCAGTAGTAGGGACAGGGCGAGGGACGAGCAGTACTTC
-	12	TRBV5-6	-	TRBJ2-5	CASSLSGETQYF	TGTGCCAGCAGCTTGTCAGGCGAGACCCAGTACTTC
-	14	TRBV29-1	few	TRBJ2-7	CSVEDRTGSYEQYF	TGCAGCGTTGAAGATCGAACAGGTTCCTACGAGCAGTACTTC
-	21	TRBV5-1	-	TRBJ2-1	CASSSSMGRGQTRPGYNEQFF	TGCGCCAGCAGCTCGAGTATGGGGCGGGGGCAAACTAGACCAGGATACAATGAGCAGTTCTTC
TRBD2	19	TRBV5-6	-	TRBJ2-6	CASSSWTSGARSGANVLTF	TGTGCCAGCAGCTCGTGGACTAGCGGGGCCAGGTCTGGGGCCAACGTCCTGACTTTC
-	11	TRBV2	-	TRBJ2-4	CANIGWDIQYF	TGTGCCAACATCGGGTGGGACATTCAGTACTTC
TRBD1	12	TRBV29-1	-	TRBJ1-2	CSVWTGGDGYTF	TGCAGCGTTTGGACAGGGGGCGATGGCTACACCTTC
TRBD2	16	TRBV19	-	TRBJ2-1	CASSKILLAGYNEQFF	TGTGCCAGTAGTAAGATCCTATTAGCGGGTTACAATGAGCAGTTCTTC
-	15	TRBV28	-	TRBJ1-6	CASSFQRGYNSPLHF	TGTGCCAGCAGTTTTCAGAGAGGCTATAATTCACCCCTCCACTTT
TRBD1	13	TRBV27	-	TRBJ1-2	CASGQGGPYGYTF	TGTGCCAGCGGACAGGGGGGCCCCTATGGCTACACCTTC
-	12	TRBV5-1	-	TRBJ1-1	CASSLTGSEAFF	TGCGCCAGCAGCTTGACAGGGTCTGAAGCTTTCTTT
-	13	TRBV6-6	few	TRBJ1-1	CAINGGENTEAFF	TGTGCCATCAACGGGGGTGAGAACACTGAAGCTTTCTTT
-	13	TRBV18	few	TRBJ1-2	CASSPAAGEGYTF	TGTGCCAGCTCACCCGCGGCAGGGGAAGGCTACACCTTC
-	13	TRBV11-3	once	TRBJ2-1	CASSRRGYNEQFF	TGTGCCAGCAGTCGGCGCGGCTACAATGAGCAGTTCTTC
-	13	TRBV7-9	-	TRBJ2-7	CASSFEGLREQYF	TGTGCCAGCAGCTTCGAGGGGTTGAGGGAGCAGTACTTC
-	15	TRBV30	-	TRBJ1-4	CAWSRTRTTNEKLFF	TGTGCCTGGAGCCGGACACGCACAACTAATGAAAAACTGTTTTTT
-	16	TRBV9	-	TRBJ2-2	CASSPSDRQGTGELFF	TGTGCCAGCAGCCCAAGCGACCGTCAGGGGACCGGGGAGCTGTTTTTT
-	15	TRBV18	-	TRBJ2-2	CASSPSHRDAGELFF	TGTGCCAGCTCACCCTCCCACAGGGACGCCGGGGAGCTGTTTTTT
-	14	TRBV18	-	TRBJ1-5	CASSPEQAGRVQHF	TGTGCCAGCTCACCGGAACAGGCTGGGCGTGTCCAGCATTTT
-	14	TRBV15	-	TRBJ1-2	CATSRDLTDYGYTF	TGTGCCACCAGCAGAGATCTGACGGACTATGGCTACACCTTC
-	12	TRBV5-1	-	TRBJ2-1	CASSLEAGEQFF	TGCGCCAGCAGCTTGGAAGCAGGCGAGCAGTTCTTC
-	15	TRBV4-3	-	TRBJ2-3	CASSQALSYTDTQYF	TGCGCCAGCAGCCAGGCACTCTCCTACACAGATACGCAGTATTTT